These 26 T cell receptor beta chains were all obtained from the same sample, sequenced in a study of response to subunit inactivated influenza vaccine. One entry per CDR3 protein results from TCRdb running MiXCR on the RT-PCR reads. Here the sample spans over 650,000 distinct CDR3 sequences, approximately 18% being singletons. The specimen was PBMCs from blood, collected more than 4 days after vaccination. The receptors were gathered from a man over 45 who received an inactivated influenza vaccine.

The chain has TRBV13 and TRBJ2-5, with 8 bases aligning to TRBD1. Germline CDR1 PRHDT, CDR2 FYEKMQ (reference sequence). Unmatched junction bases numbered 7, after V lost 5 bases and J lost 2 bases. CDR3 size: 15 residues. Here the CDR3 reads CASSPRTGRQETQYF. In DNA, the CDR3 is TGTGCCAGCAGCCCCCGGACAGGGCGGCAAGAGACCCAGTACTTC.

This chain uses TRBV20-1 with TRBJ2-5; 7 nucleotides match TRBD2. Germline lookup yields CDR1 DFQATT and CDR2 SNEGSKA (reference sequence). CDR3 length equals 14 residues. Losses at the gene ends were 7 bases for V and 5 bases for J; bases not matched to a gene: 13. CDR3 in amino acids: CSVPGRGGSETQYF. CDR3 nucleotides: TGCAGTGTTCCGGGGAGGGGAGGGAGTGAGACCCAGTACTTC.

This clonotype has just a few counts. The chain carries TRBV12-3 or TRBV12-4 and TRBJ2-2; 12 bases align to TRBD2. The CDR3 consists of 16 residues. The trim removed 3 bases at V and 7 bases at J, leaving 6 bases unmatched. CDR3: CASSFPSGRAVGELFF. Written as DNA, the CDR3 is TGTGCCAGCAGTTTTCCTAGCGGGAGGGCCGTCGGGGAGCTGTTTTTT.

This sequence joins TRBV7-2 and TRBJ1-2, with TRBD1 identical over 8 bases. The germline gives CDR1 SGHTA, CDR2 FQGNSA. This CDR3 spans 14 amino acids. With 0 bases clipped from V and 4 bases from J, the junction kept 1 base outside the gene matches. The CDR3 DNA sequence: TGTGCCAGCAGCTTAGCTGGGACAGGCTATGGCTACACCTTC. This sequence encodes CASSLAGTGYGYTF.

The V and J genes are TRBV20-1 and TRBJ1-4; D is possibly TRBD1 (5 bases). Per germline, CDR1 DFQATT and CDR2 SNEGSKA (reference sequence). Trimming took 6 bases from V and 4 from J, leaving 12 bases between them. CDR3 length equals 13 residues. The CDR3: CSASGPGNEKLFF. CDR3 bases: TGCAGTGCCTCGGGGCCGGGTAATGAAAAACTGTTTTTT.

This clonotype was recorded at least ten times. V and J are TRBV12-3 or TRBV12-4 and TRBJ1-3; D unresolved. CDR3 length: 13 residues. Trimming took off 3 bases at V and 1 base at J, with 4 bases between the two ends. CDR3 DNA sequence: TGTGCCAGCAGTTTGGGGTCTGGAAACACCATATATTTT. Its translation is CASSLGSGNTIYF.

Ten or more counts support this clonotype. The chain has TRBV28 and TRBJ2-7; D uncertain. This CDR3 comprises 12 residues. Trimming removed 4 bases at V and 0 bases at J, with 4 bases between. CDR1 and CDR2 (germline): MDHEN, SYDVKM. The CDR3 nucleotides are TGTGCCAGCAGTTCTCTCTCCTACGAGCAGTACTTC. It translates to CASSSLSYEQYF.

The V call is TRBV11-3, the J call TRBJ2-1, with D unresolved. Germline V gene sequence: CDR1 SGHNT, CDR2 YENEEA. The CDR3 is 15 amino acids. The V gene lost 5 bases and the J gene lost 1 base, with 12 bases spanning the gap. DNA of the CDR3: TGTGCCAGCAGCAAAGACCGCCTATCCTACAATGAGCAGTTCTTC. Translating it yields CASSKDRLSYNEQFF.

Only a few counts were recorded for this clonotype. This chain uses TRBV20-1 with TRBJ1-1, with 12 nucleotides matching TRBD1. The CDR3 is made up of 16 amino acids. Germline CDR1 and CDR2: DFQATT and SNEGSKA (reference sequence). V shed 0 bases, J shed 5 bases, and the junction held 7 bases outside the gene matches. The CDR3 nucleotides read TGCAGTGCTAGAGACCGGGACAGGGGGCCTGGGACTGAAGCTTTCTTT. It specifies CSARDRDRGPGTEAFF.

V is TRBV5-1 and J is TRBJ2-7, with 9 bases that match TRBD2. The CDR3 is made up of 14 amino acids. CDR1 and CDR2 from the germline V gene are SGHRS and YFSETQ. Germline trimming cut 5 bases from V and 3 bases from J; bases unmatched to any gene: 6. DNA for the CDR3: TGCGCCAGCAGTACTACTAGCGGGTACTACGAGCAGTACTTC. This encodes CASSTTSGYYEQYF.

This clonotype has just a few counts. The chain employs TRBV10-3 and TRBJ1-5, with TRBD1 matching 8 bases. This CDR3 is 14 amino acids long. Germline CDR1 and CDR2: ENHRY and SYGVKD. With 3 bases clipped from V and 7 bases from J, the junction kept 5 bases outside the gene matches. The CDR3 nucleotides read TGTGCCATCAGTGATCATGGACAGGGACAGCCCCAGCATTTT. It yields the protein CAISDHGQGQPQHF.

This chain joins TRBV29-1 and TRBJ2-1, with TRBD2 matching 8 bases. V gave up 7 bases and J gave up 9 bases; unmatched junction bases: 11. Germline CDR1 reads SQVTM; CDR2 reads ANQGSEA. CDR3 length equals 13 residues. This CDR3 reads CSARGSGTSEQFF. The CDR3 bases are TGCAGCGCGAGGGGTAGCGGGACTAGTGAGCAGTTCTTC.

In its sample, this clonotype was seen a few times. V gene TRBV7-9 combines with J gene TRBJ2-5; perhaps TRBD2 as D (6 bases). Trimming cost V 6 bases and J 2 bases, with 13 bases left between them. Germline-derived CDR1 and CDR2 are SEHNR and FQNEAQ (reference sequence). The CDR3 has 14 residues. This CDR3 is CASRSLRGQETQYF. CDR3 DNA sequence: TGTGCCAGCAGATCCTTACGGGGGCAAGAGACCCAGTACTTC.

The chain has TRBV24-1 and TRBJ1-1; D is perhaps TRBD1 (5 bases). The CDR3 has 15 amino acids. CDR1 is KGHDR and CDR2 is SFDVKD in the germline V gene. V lost 1 base, J lost 1 base, and 9 bases lay in between. The CDR3 DNA sequence: TGTGCCACCAGTGATTTTGGGGGTCCGAACACTGAAGCTTTCTTT. It yields the protein CATSDFGGPNTEAFF.

This chain links TRBV12-3 or TRBV12-4 with TRBJ1-5, with a weak D call TRBD1 (5 bases). The CDR3 is 15 residues long. V was pared by 8 bases and J by 0 bases, with 14 bases between. This CDR3 reads CASSQGHVSNQPQHF. CDR3 nucleotides: TGTGCCAGCTCCCAAGGACACGTTAGCAATCAGCCCCAGCATTTT.

The V call is TRBV28, the J call TRBJ2-5, with 11 bases identical to TRBD2. The CDR3 length is 13 residues. Losses at the gene ends were 7 bases for V and 5 bases for J; bases not matched to a gene: 3. The germline V gene encodes CDR1 MDHEN and CDR2 SYDVKM. The CDR3 here is CASTTSGMETQYF. The CDR3 nucleotides read TGTGCCAGCACGACTAGCGGGATGGAGACCCAGTACTTC.

This clonotype was seen a few times. The J gene is TRBJ1-1, the V gene TRBV5-6, with 7 nucleotides matching TRBD1. The CDR3 totals 15 residues. V was clipped by 3 bases and J by 1 base; unmatched bases: 6. Germline V gene sequence: CDR1 SGHDT, CDR2 YYEEEE. CDR3 sequence reads: CASSYPQGWNTEAFF. CDR3 nucleotides: TGTGCCAGCAGCTACCCACAGGGGTGGAACACTGAAGCTTTCTTT.

The sample holds a few counts of this clonotype. CDR3 sequence: CSARPIGTGVQETQYF. The CDR3 nucleotides read TGCAGTGCTAGGCCTATAGGGACAGGTGTACAAGAGACCCAGTACTTC. The rearrangement joins TRBV20-1 to TRBJ2-5, with 8 nucleotides matching TRBD1. Germline loops: CDR1 DFQATT, CDR2 SNEGSKA (reference sequence). The J segment lost 2 bases and the V segment lost 3 bases, leaving 11 bases of the junction unmatched. This CDR3 is built from 16 residues.

This chain joins TRBV30 and TRBJ2-5; 7 bases match TRBD1. The V gene end was trimmed by 3 bases and the J gene end by 1 base; junction bases not matched to a gene: 8. The CDR3 is made up of 15 amino acids. CDR1 is GTSNPN and CDR2 is SVGIG in the germline V gene (reference sequence). The DNA of the CDR3 is TGTGCCTGGAGCGGGACAGCCAGGCTCCAAGAGACCCAGTACTTC. It encodes CAWSGTARLQETQYF.

The chain has TRBV7-2 and TRBJ1-2, with D perhaps TRBD1 (6 bases). Looked up from germline, CDR1 is SGHTA and CDR2 is FQGNSA. Trimming left V 5 bases short and J 8 bases short, with 12 bases between. The CDR3 has 12 amino acids. Written as DNA, the CDR3 is TGTGCCAGCAGCCCACAGGGAGAAGGCTACACCTTC. Translation: CASSPQGEGYTF.

The rearrangement links TRBV29-1 to TRBJ2-3; D might be TRBD2 (6 bases). Trimming removed 4 bases from V and 0 bases from J, with 8 bases in between. CDR1 and CDR2 from the germline V gene are SQVTM and ANQGSEA. The CDR3 consists of 13 residues. The CDR3 DNA sequence: TGCAGCGTTGCCGGGACTAGCACAGATACGCAGTATTTT. Amino acid sequence: CSVAGTSTDTQYF.

This clonotype turned up a few times. V and J are TRBV12-3 or TRBV12-4 and TRBJ2-3; 11 positions agree with TRBD2. This CDR3 is built from 16 residues. The trim removed 4 bases at V and 3 bases at J, leaving 6 bases unmatched. The CDR3: CASSYSGRALTDTQYF. CDR3 sequence (DNA): TGTGCCAGCAGTTATAGCGGGAGGGCCTTGACAGATACGCAGTATTTT.

V is TRBV5-1 and J is TRBJ2-1; 8 positions match TRBD2. V lost 4 bases to trimming and J lost 8 bases; unmatched junction nucleotides: 8. This CDR3 has 14 residues. Germline V gene sequence: CDR1 SGHRS, CDR2 YFSETQ. This CDR3 reads CASSTGGAWDEQFF. The CDR3 DNA reads TGCGCCAGCAGCACCGGGGGGGCCTGGGATGAGCAGTTCTTC.

The genes are TRBV28 and TRBJ2-7; 7 bases fit TRBD1. CDR1 and CDR2 (germline): MDHEN, SYDVKM. J gave up 2 bases and V 7 bases, and 8 bases lay outside the gene matches. The CDR3 loop spans 14 amino acids. The CDR3 bases are TGTGCCAGCACCCTACAGGGGAGTCCCTACGAGCAGTACTTC. Protein sequence: CASTLQGSPYEQYF.

This chain links TRBV18 with TRBJ2-3; D possibly matches TRBD1 or TRBD2 (5 bases each). CDR3 length equals 14 residues. CDR1 is KGHSH, CDR2 LQKENI, per germline. Between the trimmed V and J ends, which lost 0 bases and 8 bases, there was a span of 12 bases. The CDR3 loop reads CASSPPMGPVTQYF. DNA of the CDR3: TGTGCCAGCTCACCACCGATGGGACCCGTTACGCAGTATTTT.

In this sample, this clonotype turned up once. The chain links TRBV6-5 to TRBJ2-2; no clear D gene. Between the trimmed V and J ends, which lost 7 bases and 0 bases, there was a span of 6 bases. This CDR3 comprises 13 residues. In germline, CDR1 is MNHEY, CDR2 SVGAGI. The DNA of the CDR3 is TGTGCCAGCATTTCCCCGAACACCGGGGAGCTGTTTTTT. Residues: CASISPNTGELFF.